The rows below give T cell receptor beta chains drawn from one sample of a study of cytomegalovirus exposure and HLA in healthy donors. Method: immunoSEQ multiplex PCR; TCRdb's copy keeps in-frame clones and lacks some. This sample yields 26,000 or so clones, of which 79% are seen a single time; 4% to 5.5% belongs to the top ten. The sequenced material came from PBMCs. The receptor set was obtained from a male donor in good health and CMV-seronegative. Each CDR3 is given with its conserved first and last residue. The D gene is left open where the match is weak. For some rows the clone size is stated as once, few or many, or as a class when expanded; others skip it.

len,j_gene,abundance,d_gene,v_gene,CDR3nt,CDR3aa
14,TRBJ2-1,-,TRBD2,TRBV7-8,TGTGCCAGCAGCTTAGGGACTAGGTTTAATGAGCAGTTCTTC,CASSLGTRFNEQFF
14,TRBJ2-1,once,TRBD2,TRBV27,TGTGCCAGCAAGGGGACTAGCGGATACAATGAGCAGTTCTTC,CASKGTSGYNEQFF
13,TRBJ2-7,-,-,TRBV18,TGTGCCAGCTCACCCTCTAGGGGCTACGAGCAGTACTTC,CASSPSRGYEQYF
17,TRBJ1-5,-,TRBD1,TRBV28,TGTGCCAGCAGTTTCTTTACCGGGACAGCGACTTATCAGCCCCAGCATTTT,CASSFFTGTATYQPQHF
18,TRBJ2-7,-,TRBD1,TRBV27,TGTGCCAGCAGTTTATCGGGTTACGGGACAGGTTTCTCCTACGAGCAGTACTTC,CASSLSGYGTGFSYEQYF
15,TRBJ2-3,-,-,TRBV9,TGTGCCAGCAGCGCACAGGGTTTTTTCGGAGATACGCAGTATTTT,CASSAQGFFGDTQYF
17,TRBJ1-1,-,TRBD1,TRBV10-3,TGTGCCATCAGTGAGTCGCGTCAGGGGGCGTCTCTCACTGAAGCTTTCTTT,CAISESRQGASLTEAFF
16,TRBJ2-1,-,TRBD2,TRBV9,TGTGCCAGCACGATGACGGGCGGGGGTTCCTACAATGAGCAGTTCTTC,CASTMTGGGSYNEQFF
18,TRBJ2-3,-,-,TRBV23-1,TGCGCCAGCGGGACGGGTGGGAGGATTTTTTTAGTGACAGATACGCAGTATTTT,CASGTGGRIFLVTDTQYF
19,TRBJ1-5,-,TRBD1,TRBV28,TGTGCCAGCAGTTTCCCGATCCGAATTCCACGGACAGGGGATCAGCCCCAGCATTTT,CASSFPIRIPRTGDQPQHF
14,TRBJ1-3,-,-,TRBV5-5,TGTGCCAGCAGCTTGGGTGGGCCTGGAAACACCATATATTTT,CASSLGGPGNTIYF
14,TRBJ1-6,once,-,TRBV2,TGTGCCAGCATTTTCGAGCGGGGAAATTCACCCCTCCACTTT,CASIFERGNSPLHF
16,TRBJ2-1,-,-,TRBV4-3,TGCGCCAGCAGCCCCCGTTGGGGGCCCTTGACGAATGAGCAGTTCTTC,CASSPRWGPLTNEQFF
14,TRBJ1-4,-,-,TRBV27,TGTGCCAGCAGTCCCCGACAGGCGAATGAAAAACTGTTTTTT,CASSPRQANEKLFF
14,TRBJ2-7,-,-,TRBV5-1,TGCGCCAGCAGCATTGAGACAGCCTCCTACGAGCAGTACTTC,CASSIETASYEQYF
16,TRBJ2-7,-,TRBD1,TRBV6-5,TGTGCCAGCAGTTACGATATGGGACAGGGTTCCTACGAGCAGTACTTC,CASSYDMGQGSYEQYF
13,TRBJ2-1,-,-,TRBV6-5,TGTGCCAGCAGCCCCCCGGGGGACAATGAGCAGTTCTTC,CASSPPGDNEQFF
16,TRBJ2-1,-,-,TRBV19,TGTGCCAGTAGTATAGATCTGGAGAGCTCCTACAATGAGCAGTTCTTC,CASSIDLESSYNEQFF
15,TRBJ2-1,-,TRBD2,TRBV5-6,TGTGCCAGCAGCTTTCTAGCGGCAGGTTACAATGAGCAGTTCTTC,CASSFLAAGYNEQFF
13,TRBJ2-1,-,-,TRBV28,TGTGCCAGTTTCCTTCGGGAAGACAATGAGCAGTTCTTC,CASFLREDNEQFF
14,TRBJ1-2,-,-,TRBV21-1,TGTGCCAGCTCCCTCGGGACTCCCTCTTATGGCTACACCTTC,CASSLGTPSYGYTF
15,TRBJ2-7,-,TRBD2,TRBV5-1,TGCGCCAGCAGGCAGACTAGCGGGGACTCCTACGAGCAGTACTTC,CASRQTSGDSYEQYF
11,TRBJ2-4,-,TRBD2,TRBV9,TGTGCCGGCCCCGGGGGGAACATTCAGTACTTC,CAGPGGNIQYF
16,TRBJ2-1,-,TRBD2,TRBV5-6,TGTGCCAGCAGTTCCTATAGCGGGGGGCCAGGGAATGAGCAGTTCTTC,CASSSYSGGPGNEQFF
16,TRBJ2-1,-,TRBD2,TRBV7-8,TGTGCCAGCAGCCAAACTAGCGAGAGCTCCTACAATGAGCAGTTCTTC,CASSQTSESSYNEQFF
14,TRBJ2-3,once,-,TRBV7-2,TGTGCCAGCAGCCCCGGGGGAGTCAGAGATACGCAGTATTTT,CASSPGGVRDTQYF